The T cell receptor beta chain under discussion was sequenced for a study of shared clonotypes between healthy human individuals. Profiling relied on immunoSEQ multiplex PCR, and the TCRdb table lists in-frame clones only, not all of them. The table records over 2 million clones, 85% to 95% of them present only once. A remark on this clone: This CDR3 is also generated by other DNA sequences in the sample.

The CDR3 is 14 amino acids. The germline V gene encodes CDR1 KGHSH and CDR2 LQKENI. V was clipped by 0 bases and J by 7 bases, with 13 bases between them. This chain joins TRBV18 and TRBJ2-7, with D maybe TRBD1 (6 bases). The receptor's source is a young man in good health. The source material was naive CD4+ T cells sorted from blood. Subset specified: CD45RA+ positively selected. CDR3 bases: TGTGCCAGCTCACCACCGGGCAGGGGCTGGGAGCAGTACTTC. It encodes CASSPPGRGWEQYF.